This T cell receptor (beta chain) was recovered during a study of metastatic and nonmetastatic thyroid tumors. Across the study: Patients with malignant and benign thyroid disease provided blood and tumor or nodule tissue, whose repertoires were compared.

The CDR3 loop spans 14 amino acids. Looked up from germline, CDR1 is SGDLS and CDR2 is YYNGEE. V was pared by 3 bases and J by 1 base, with 8 bases between. All patients were untreated before thyroid surgery. Original analysis: To classify distant metastasis in papillary thyroid cancer, a model was built from CDR3 differences across clinicopathological groups. TCRdb ran MiXCR on the PCR reads. The authors' filters were not applied to this entry. The table includes 50,000 or so clones, roughly a quarter detected once. This chain joins TRBV9 and TRBJ1-5, with D possibly being TRBD1 (5 bases). Sequencing input: blood. This TCR was recovered from a male donor with papillary thyroid cancer or a benign thyroid nodule (not recorded which). Some clones in this sample may be carry-over from other donors' samples. This CDR3 is CASSARQSNQPQHF. CDR3 bases: TGTGCCAGCAGCGCCCGACAGAGCAATCAGCCCCAGCATTTT.